The 3 T cell receptor delta chains below come from one sample, sequenced in a study of Vγ9Vδ2 T cells in congenital toxoplasmosis. Template-switch reverse transcription used TRGC- and TRDC-specific primers together in a single tube. Both the TRGC1 and TRGC2 constant genes were targeted by the TRGC primer. TCRdb redid clone calling on the reads using CATT. The data contain about 910 delta-chain clones, just under 20% of them singletons. The sample comprised gamma-delta T cells from blood. These receptors came from a child under 10 years old born to a mother with Toxoplasma gondii infection during pregnancy, either congenitally infected or uninfected (not recorded which).

This clone is judged large. This rearrangement joins TRDV2 to TRDJ1; 11 nucleotides agree with TRDD3. V shed 0 bases, J shed 3 bases, and the junction held 11 bases outside the gene matches. The germline gives CDR1 GEAIGNYY, CDR2 EKD. This CDR3 has 18 amino acids. This chain's CDR3 is CACDTVTTGGYSADKLIF. The CDR3 DNA reads TGTGCCTGTGACACCGTTACTACTGGGGGATATTCAGCCGATAAACTCATCTTT.

This clone is large (0.1 to 1%) by share. This chain connects TRDV1 to TRDJ1; D remains ambiguous. The CDR3 totals 15 residues. Trimming shortened V by 3 bases and J by 7 bases, and 18 bases separated the two germline ends. CDR1 is TSWWSYY and CDR2 is QGS in the germline V gene. CDR3 amino acids: CALGEPLVEGLKLIF. The CDR3 DNA follows: TGTGCTCTTGGGGAGCCACTAGTCGAGGGGCTTAAACTCATCTTT.

As to this clone: This likely reflects a read error, since a far larger clone is one base away. Other DNA sequences of this sample code for an identical CDR3. The rearrangement joins TRDV1 to TRDJ4; 12 nucleotides line up with TRDD3. The CDR3 has 24 residues. Germline values: CDR1 TSWWSYY, CDR2 QGS. J lost 3 bases, V lost 5 bases, and 34 bases had no gene match. CDR3 protein: CALGPRQVLPLTGGYMGVARPLIF. CDR3 in DNA: TGTGCTCTTGGGCCCAGACAGGTACTTCCCTTAACTGGGGGATACATGGGGGTGGCCCGACCCCTGATCTTT.